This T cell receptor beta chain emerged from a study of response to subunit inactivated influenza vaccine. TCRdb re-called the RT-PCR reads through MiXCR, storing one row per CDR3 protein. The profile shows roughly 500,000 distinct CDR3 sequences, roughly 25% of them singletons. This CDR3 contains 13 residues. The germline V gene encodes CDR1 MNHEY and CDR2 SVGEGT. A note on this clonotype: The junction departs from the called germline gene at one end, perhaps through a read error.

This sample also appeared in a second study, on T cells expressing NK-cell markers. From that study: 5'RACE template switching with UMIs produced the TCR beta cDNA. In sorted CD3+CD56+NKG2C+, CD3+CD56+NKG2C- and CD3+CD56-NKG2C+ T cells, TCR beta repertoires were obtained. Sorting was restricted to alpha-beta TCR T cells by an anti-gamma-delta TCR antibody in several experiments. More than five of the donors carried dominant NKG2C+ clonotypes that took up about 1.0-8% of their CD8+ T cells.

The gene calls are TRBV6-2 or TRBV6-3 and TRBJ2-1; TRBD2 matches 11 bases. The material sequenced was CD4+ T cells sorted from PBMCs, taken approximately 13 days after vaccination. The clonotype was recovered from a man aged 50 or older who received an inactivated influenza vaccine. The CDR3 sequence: CASSYALAGGGNF. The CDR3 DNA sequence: TGTGCCAGCAGTTATGCTCTAGCGGGGGGTGGGAACTTC.